These T cell receptor beta chains were read from a single sample in a study of T cell responses to AZD1222 COVID-19 vaccine. Assay used: immunoSEQ multiplex PCR; TCRdb lists only in-frame clones, some missing. Altogether approximately 130,000 clones are present, 88% being singletons, with the ten largest covering 4.5% to 7%. This sample comprised peripheral blood, obtained 28 days after the second AZD1222 dose. The receptors stem from an adult who received the AZD1222 COVID-19 vaccine. The CDR3 runs from the conserved cysteine through the conserved F or W. Each record gives: J gene, V gene, clone size, D gene, CDR3 protein, CDR3 DNA. The D gene is left open where the match is weak. The listing skips clone size in some rows; elsewhere it reads once, few, many or a size class.

>TRBJ2-5|TRBV9|-|-
CASSVAGYQETQYF
TGTGCCAGCAGCGTAGCCGGCTACCAAGAGACCCAGTACTTC
>TRBJ1-2|TRBV5-4|once|-
CASSLEGQIQISDYGYTF
TGTGCCAGCAGCTTGGAGGGACAAATCCAGATCTCGGACTATGGCTACACCTTC
>TRBJ1-4|TRBV19|-|-
CASSIVHFATNEKLFF
TGTGCCAGTAGTATAGTCCACTTTGCAACTAATGAAAAACTGTTTTTT
>TRBJ2-5|TRBV7-2|-|TRBD2
CASSYLAGATETQYF
TGTGCCAGCAGCTACCTAGCGGGGGCCACAGAGACCCAGTACTTC
>TRBJ1-1|TRBV19|-|TRBD1
CASRRDTGVHTEAFF
TGTGCCAGTAGGCGGGATACAGGGGTGCACACTGAAGCTTTCTTT
>TRBJ2-3|TRBV12-5|-|-
CASGLGGTDTQYF
TGTGCTAGTGGTTTGGGGGGGACAGATACGCAGTATTTT
>TRBJ1-1|TRBV7-3|-|TRBD1
CASIYTGGNTEAFF
TGTGCCAGCATATACACAGGGGGAAACACTGAAGCTTTCTTT
>TRBJ1-6|TRBV4-1|-|-
CASSPVQDYNSPLHF
TGCGCCAGCAGCCCCGTACAAGACTATAATTCACCCCTCCACTTT
>TRBJ2-1|TRBV7-7|-|TRBD2
CASSLSAGRGLSYNEQFF
TGTGCTAGCAGCTTGTCAGCGGGACGGGGCCTCTCCTACAATGAGCAGTTCTTC
>TRBJ1-2|TRBV7-3|-|-
CASSLSGGRGGYTF
TGTGCCAGCAGCCTCTCCGGGGGACGGGGTGGCTACACCTTC
>TRBJ1-5|TRBV7-8|-|TRBD1
CASSLGQPHQPQHF
TGTGCCAGCAGCCTGGGACAGCCTCATCAGCCCCAGCATTTT
>TRBJ2-7|TRBV7-9|few|TRBD2
CASSLNSGGLSYEQYF
TGTGCCAGCAGCCTAAATAGCGGGGGCCTATCCTACGAGCAGTACTTC
>TRBJ2-1|TRBV5-1|-|TRBD2
CASSLVTSGYNEQFF
TGCGCCAGCAGCTTGGTGACTAGCGGATACAATGAGCAGTTCTTC
>TRBJ1-6|TRBV9|-|-
CASSPLSSSNDSPLHF
TGTGCCAGCAGCCCACTCTCCTCATCGAACGATTCACCCCTCCACTTT
>TRBJ2-5|TRBV10-1|-|-
CASSERETQYF
TGCGCCAGCAGTGAAAGGGAGACCCAGTACTTC
>TRBJ2-3|TRBV28|-|-
CASSLPWKSGPDTQYF
TGTGCCAGCAGTTTACCATGGAAATCGGGCCCAGATACGCAGTATTTT
>TRBJ1-6|TRBV19|-|TRBD1
CASSMDRENSPLHF
TGTGCCAGTAGCATGGACAGGGAGAATTCACCCCTCCACTTT
>TRBJ1-4|TRBV5-4|-|-
CASSLEGNEKLFF
TGTGCCAGCAGCTTAGAAGGAAATGAAAAACTGTTTTTT
>TRBJ1-5|TRBV28|-|-
CASSLRRGNQPQHF
TGTGCCAGCAGTTTAAGGAGGGGGAATCAGCCCCAGCATTTT
>TRBJ2-1|TRBV30|-|-
CAWSVTWGYNEQFF
TGTGCCTGGAGTGTCACATGGGGGTATAATGAGCAGTTCTTC
>TRBJ1-3|TRBV6-1|-|-
CASSEAGDGNTIYF
TGTGCCAGCAGTGAAGCGGGCGATGGAAACACCATATATTTT
>TRBJ1-1|TRBV5-4|-|-
CASSLMGTSGTEAFF
TGTGCCAGCAGCTTGATGGGGACCTCAGGCACTGAAGCTTTCTTT
>TRBJ1-5|TRBV24-1|-|-
CATSYQGEDQPQHF
TGTGCCACCAGTTACCAGGGAGAGGACCAGCCCCAGCATTTT
>TRBJ1-1|TRBV2|once|-
CASGEHRAEAFF
TGTGCCAGCGGGGAACACAGGGCTGAAGCTTTCTTT
>TRBJ2-2|TRBV9|few|-
CASTSDPNTGELFF
TGTGCCAGCACTAGCGATCCGAACACCGGGGAGCTGTTTTTT
>TRBJ1-5|TRBV7-2|-|-
CASSLNYNQPQHF
TGTGCCAGCAGCTTGAACTACAATCAGCCCCAGCATTTT
>TRBJ2-3|TRBV5-1|-|-
CASSPRGGLTDTQYF
TGCGCCAGCAGCCCCAGGGGGGGCCTCACAGATACGCAGTATTTT
>TRBJ1-2|TRBV5-5|-|-
CASSLMQGGYGYTF
TGTGCCAGCAGCTTAATGCAGGGAGGCTATGGCTACACCTTC
>TRBJ1-4|TRBV2|once|-
CASSEGGYEKLFF
TGTGCCAGCAGTGAAGGGGGGTACGAAAAACTGTTTTTT
>TRBJ1-1|TRBV9|few|-
CASSAQGSMNTEAFF
TGTGCCAGCAGTGCACAGGGTTCTATGAACACTGAAGCTTTCTTT
>TRBJ1-5|TRBV10-3|-|-
CATGPKDNSNQPQHF
TGTGCCACCGGTCCCAAGGATAATAGCAATCAGCCCCAGCATTTT
>TRBJ1-5|TRBV18|-|-
CASSLYGGGDQPQHF
TGTGCCAGCTCACTTTACGGGGGAGGAGATCAGCCCCAGCATTTT
>TRBJ1-1|TRBV7-6|-|-
CASSSQTEIVDEAFF
TGTGCCAGCAGCTCACAAACAGAAATCGTCGATGAAGCTTTCTTT
>TRBJ1-1|TRBV12-3/TRBV12-4|-|-
CASIRGFRAFF
TGTGCCAGCATCCGGGGGTTTAGGGCTTTCTTT
>TRBJ2-3|TRBV10-1|-|-
CASSWGITDTQYF
TGCGCCAGCAGTTGGGGGATCACAGATACGCAGTATTTT
>TRBJ1-1|TRBV30|-|TRBD1
CAWILGQGRTEAFF
TGTGCCTGGATTCTGGGACAGGGTCGAACTGAAGCTTTCTTT
>TRBJ1-5|TRBV15|-|-
CATSYGPASNQPQHF
TGTGCCACCAGCTACGGTCCGGCGTCCAATCAGCCCCAGCATTTT